These 21 T cell receptor beta chains were sequenced from one sample in a study of identical twins. TCRdb called the 5' RACE reads again in MiXCR, with one record for every CDR3 protein. The table lists 1.5 million to 2 million distinct CDR3 sequences, under 35% of them singletons, with approximately 0.25% in the top ten. Material for sequencing was cord blood. These receptors all stem from a newborn girl in good health.

CDR3 bases: TGTGCCAGCAGTGTAGTCGCTAGGGCGGGAGCCTTAAATGAGCAGTTCTTC. Translating gives CASSVVARAGALNEQFF. The genes are TRBV2 and TRBJ2-1; 7 positions match TRBD2. Germline loops: CDR1 SNHLY, CDR2 FYNNEI. V lost 4 bases and J lost 7; bases outside the gene matches: 16. The CDR3 is made up of 17 amino acids.

The V gene is TRBV5-1, the J gene TRBJ1-1; possibly TRBD1 for D (6 bases). V lost 3 bases and J 0 bases, leaving 15 bases between the germline ends. From germline, CDR1 is SGHRS and CDR2 YFSETQ. The CDR3 runs to 16 residues. In DNA form, the CDR3 reads TGCGCCAGCAGCTACGCCACAGGGACCATGAACACTGAAGCTTTCTTT. The encoded protein is CASSYATGTMNTEAFF.

V usage is TRBV4-1 and J usage is TRBJ2-2; 8 nucleotides align to TRBD2. Germline CDR1 is MGHRA and CDR2 is YSYEKL. V trimming: 1 base; J trimming: 4 bases; junction bases outside the gene matches: 5. This CDR3 is 16 amino acids long. This CDR3 reads CASSQVPRGATGELFF. The CDR3 DNA follows: TGCGCCAGCAGCCAAGTACCGCGGGGGGCCACCGGGGAGCTGTTTTTT.

The chain joins TRBV3-1 to TRBJ2-5, with D unclear. CDR1 LGHDT and CDR2 YNNKEL come from the germline V gene (reference sequence). The CDR3 totals 13 residues. V lost 1 base and J lost 4, with 7 bases in between. The CDR3 here is CASSQAQRETQYF. The CDR3 bases are TGTGCCAGCAGCCAAGCGCAAAGAGAGACCCAGTACTTC.

The chain carries TRBV30 and TRBJ2-7; D possibly uses TRBD1 or TRBD2 (5 bases each). CDR1 and CDR2 from the germline V gene are GTSNPN and SVGIG (reference sequence). This CDR3 comprises 13 residues. Trimming took 3 bases from V and 1 from J, leaving 10 bases between them. The CDR3 protein is CAWRRGRSYEQYF. The CDR3 bases are TGTGCCTGGAGGAGGGGCAGGTCCTACGAGCAGTACTTC.

The sample holds a few counts of this clonotype. The CDR3 here is CASSLGQGLDQFF. CDR3 DNA: TGTGCCAGCAGCTTGGGACAGGGGCTCGACCAGTTCTTC. The chain uses TRBV7-9 and TRBJ2-1, with 10 nucleotides matching TRBD1. Germline trimming cut 3 bases from V and 13 bases from J; bases unmatched to any gene: 6. The CDR3 has 13 amino acids. CDR1 is SEHNR, CDR2 FQNEAQ, per germline (reference sequence).

The V gene is TRBV20-1, the J gene TRBJ2-7, with 11 bases lining up with TRBD2. This CDR3 is built from 15 residues. Germline V gene data show CDR1 as DFQATT and CDR2 as SNEGSKA (reference sequence). Germline trimming cut 6 bases from V and 3 bases from J; bases unmatched to any gene: 10. CDR3 region: CSADFSLAGGYEQYF. For the CDR3, the DNA is TGCAGTGCGGATTTTAGCCTAGCGGGGGGCTACGAGCAGTACTTC.

The chain uses TRBV20-1 and TRBJ2-3; 7 nucleotides match TRBD2. Unmatched junction bases numbered 11, after V lost 6 bases and J lost 5 bases. CDR3 length equals 14 residues. Germline CDR1 DFQATT, CDR2 SNEGSKA (reference sequence). DNA for the CDR3: TGCAGTGCGCCGCAAGTGGGAGGGGTAGATACGCAGTATTTT. It translates to CSAPQVGGVDTQYF.

This clonotype was seen a handful of times. V usage is TRBV4-2 and J usage is TRBJ1-2; 10 bases are shared with TRBD1. Germline V CDR1 and CDR2: LGHNA, YNFKEQ. The CDR3 sequence is 16 residues long. V lost 0 bases to trimming and J lost 4 bases; unmatched junction nucleotides: 5. The CDR3 is CASSQDSWTGGYGYTF. In DNA form, the CDR3 reads TGTGCCAGCAGCCAAGATTCCTGGACAGGGGGCTATGGCTACACCTTC.

This clonotype was seen repeatedly, ten times or more. The CDR3 DNA is TGTGCCATCAGAGACCTAAGGCAGGGACAAGAGACCCAGTACTTC. It encodes CAIRDLRQGQETQYF. The chain carries TRBV10-3 and TRBJ2-5, with D possibly being TRBD1 (5 bases). Trimming took off 6 bases at V and 2 bases at J, with 16 bases between the two ends. CDR3 size: 15 residues. Germline assignment: CDR1 ENHRY and CDR2 SYGVKD.

The rearrangement joins TRBV12-3 or TRBV12-4 to TRBJ1-1; no reliable D call. The CDR3 consists of 12 residues. Trimming shortened V by 3 bases and J by 6 bases, and 8 bases separated the two germline ends. The CDR3 here is CASSFSRAEAFF. The CDR3 DNA reads TGTGCCAGCAGTTTTAGCCGGGCTGAAGCTTTCTTT.

V is TRBV29-1 and J is TRBJ2-7; the D is unclear. From germline, CDR1 is SQVTM and CDR2 ANQGSEA. V lost 5 bases and J 2 bases, leaving 10 bases between the germline ends. This CDR3 is 12 amino acids long. CDR3 DNA: TGCAGCGTTTTAGGCTTCCCCTACGAGCAGTACTTC. Its protein product is CSVLGFPYEQYF.

This clonotype has a handful of counts. The chain carries TRBV6-6 and TRBJ2-7; TRBD1 is a possible D gene (6 bases). This CDR3 spans 15 amino acids. V lost 0 bases, J lost 2 bases, and 11 bases lay in between. The V gene's germline CDR1 is MNHNY and CDR2 SVGAGI (reference sequence). This CDR3 is CASSYSKGHPYEQYF. CDR3 nucleotides: TGTGCCAGCAGTTACTCGAAGGGACACCCCTACGAGCAGTACTTC.

This clonotype was seen more than once but under ten times. CDR3 nucleotide sequence: TGTGCTAGTGGTTCGGGCCGGGGGAATGAGCAGTTCTTC. Translated: CASGSGRGNEQFF. The chain couples TRBV12-5 to TRBJ2-1, with a tentative D call TRBD2 (6 bases). Germline V gene lookup returns CDR1 LGHNT and CDR2 FRNRAP. The length of the CDR3 is 13 residues. The V gene lost 4 bases and the J gene lost 7 bases, with 11 bases spanning the gap.

V gene TRBV7-2 combines with J gene TRBJ2-3; the D gene is possibly TRBD2 (6 bases). The CDR3 spans 18 residues. Germline CDR1 is SGHTA and CDR2 is FQGNSA. V gave up 1 base and J gave up 2 bases, with 19 bases separating them. The CDR3 region is CASSLVWDAGPPTDTQYF. DNA for the CDR3: TGTGCCAGCAGCTTAGTCTGGGATGCGGGACCCCCCACAGATACGCAGTATTTT.

This clonotype was seen a single time. This chain links TRBV5-1 with TRBJ2-3; 9 nucleotides agree with TRBD1. V trimming: 2 bases; J trimming: 4 bases; junction bases outside the gene matches: 8. The germline V gene has CDR1 SGHRS and CDR2 YFSETQ. The CDR3 is made up of 16 amino acids. The CDR3 spells CASSLGGGQGADTQYF. CDR3 sequence (DNA): TGCGCCAGCAGCTTAGGAGGGGGACAGGGCGCAGATACGCAGTATTTT.

The sample holds many counts of this clonotype. The chain combines TRBV12-3 or TRBV12-4 with TRBJ2-3; TRBD2 matches 7 bases. V lost 8 bases and J lost 0; bases outside the gene matches: 2. The CDR3 totals 13 residues. The CDR3 is CASGRASTDTQYF. DNA of the CDR3: TGTGCCAGCGGGAGGGCTAGCACAGATACGCAGTATTTT.

This clonotype was seen more than once but under ten times. V usage is TRBV7-9 and J usage is TRBJ1-2; 9 positions agree with TRBD1. V shed 7 bases and J 6 bases; nucleotides not matched to a gene: 6. There are 13 residues in the CDR3. CDR1 and CDR2 from the germline V gene are SEHNR and FQNEAQ (reference sequence). CDR3 in DNA: TGTGCCAGCACCCGGACAGGGGTTGATGGCTACACCTTC. This encodes CASTRTGVDGYTF.

This chain joins TRBV4-2 and TRBJ2-5, with a weak D call TRBD2 (6 bases). V lost 4 bases and J 2 bases, leaving 11 bases between the germline ends. Germline lookup yields CDR1 LGHNA and CDR2 YNFKEQ. This CDR3 spans 14 amino acids. CDR3 in DNA: TGTGCCAGCAGCCGAGAGGACTATCAAGAGACCCAGTACTTC. Its protein product is CASSREDYQETQYF.

The genes are TRBV5-1 and TRBJ2-3, with D possibly matching TRBD2 (6 bases). CDR3 length equals 14 residues. Trimming removed 1 base from V and 2 bases from J, with 8 bases in between. Germline-derived CDR1 and CDR2 are SGHRS and YFSETQ. CDR3 region: CASSLREYTDTQYF. In nucleotides, the CDR3 is TGCGCCAGCAGCTTGCGGGAGTACACAGATACGCAGTATTTT.

A note on this clonotype: Compared with germline, one end of the junction differs, possibly owing to a read error. The chain carries TRBV4-2 and TRBJ2-1; 10 nucleotides align to TRBD2. Per germline, CDR1 LGHNA and CDR2 YNFKEQ. The CDR3 is made up of 19 amino acids. The CDR3 DNA follows: TGTGTCAGCAGCCAGGTTTCCGGGACTAGCGAGAGCTCCTACAATGAGCAGTTCTTC. Translation: CVSSQVSGTSESSYNEQFF.